These 23 T cell receptor beta chains came from one sample sequenced in a study of T cells in localized non-small cell lung cancer. Profiled with immunoSEQ multiplex PCR; TCRdb holds only in-frame clones, not every one. The profile covers about 1,600 clones, with roughly 19% appearing a single time and around 20% taken by the ten largest. The specimen comprised normal lung tissue next to the tumor, sampled before any cancer treatment. All receptors derive from a male donor older than 55 with stage III squamous cell lung carcinoma.

The chain has TRBV6-8 and TRBJ2-6; D is undetermined. V was shortened by 7 bases and J by 2 bases, with 12 bases between the two germline ends. There are 15 residues in the CDR3. Per germline, CDR1 MNHGY and CDR2 SAAAGT. The CDR3 nucleotides are TGTGCCAGCACCCCGACTCCTCCTGGGGCCAACGTCCTGACTTTC. Its translation: CASTPTPPGANVLTF.

By frequency in the sample, this clone is medium-sized. This chain joins TRBV11-3 and TRBJ1-4, with 8 bases that match TRBD1. Germline assignment: CDR1 SGHNT and CDR2 YENEEA. V dropped 6 bases and J dropped 4; count of bases not matched to a gene: 16. The length of the CDR3 is 18 residues. The CDR3 sequence: CASSNSDRGRRGNEKLFF. CDR3 sequence (DNA): TGTGCCAGCAGTAATAGCGACAGGGGCCGCCGGGGTAATGAAAAACTGTTTTTT. Full variable domain (remainder filled in from reference TRBV11-3 and TRBJ1-4): EAGVVQSPRYKIIEKKQPVAFWCNPISGHNTLYWYLQNLGQGPELLIRYENEEAVDDSQLPKDRFSAERLKGVDSTLKIQPAELGDSAVYLCASSNSDRGRRGNEKLFFGSGTQLSVL.

This chain joins TRBV10-1 and TRBJ1-1; TRBD1 matches 12 bases. The junction had 8 bases not matched to a gene; V was cut back by 5 bases and J by 4 bases. Germline-derived CDR1 and CDR2 are WNHNN and SYGVQD (reference sequence). CDR3 length: 16 amino acids. CDR3 nucleotide sequence: TGCGCCAGCAGTCAAGGGACAGGGGGCTCGGGCACTGAAGCTTTCTTT. It codes for CASSQGTGGSGTEAFF.

This clone was recorded a few times. This chain uses TRBV4-1 with TRBJ2-3; the D call may be TRBD1 or TRBD2 (6 bases each). Germline V lookup: CDR1 MGHRA, CDR2 YSYEKL. V lost 1 base and J lost 1, with 9 bases in between. This CDR3 is built from 15 residues. CDR3 coding DNA: TGCGCCAGCAGCCAAGCGGGGGCTGGCACAGATACGCAGTATTTT. Amino acids: CASSQAGAGTDTQYF.

This clone was picked up a small number of times. The chain combines TRBV11-3 with TRBJ2-5; D is perhaps TRBD2 (5 bases). Trimming stripped 8 bases from V and 5 bases from J, with 18 bases between. There are 14 residues in the CDR3. Germline loops: CDR1 SGHNT, CDR2 YENEEA. In DNA form, the CDR3 reads TGTGCCAGCGCGAATTTTGGGCCGGGGGAGACCCAGTACTTC. Protein sequence: CASANFGPGETQYF.

The V call is TRBV30, the J call TRBJ1-1; D might be TRBD1 (5 bases). Trimming removed 1 base from V and 7 bases from J, with 13 bases in between. The CDR3 totals 13 residues. Germline V lookup: CDR1 GTSNPN, CDR2 SVGIG (reference sequence). CDR3 loop: CAWSAFPQGEAFF. The CDR3 DNA sequence: TGTGCCTGGAGTGCCTTTCCGCAGGGTGAAGCTTTCTTT.

This chain joins TRBV9 and TRBJ1-6; TRBD1 is a possible D gene (5 bases). The CDR3 is made up of 12 amino acids. Germline values: CDR1 SGDLS, CDR2 YYNGEE. V was trimmed by 4 bases and J by 9 bases, leaving 8 bases between them. CDR3 amino acids: CASSYGGSPLHF. The CDR3 nucleotides read TGTGCCAGCAGCTACGGGGGTTCACCCCTCCACTTT.

The gene calls are TRBV14 and TRBJ2-7; D gene uncertain. This CDR3 is 16 amino acids long. Germline V lookup: CDR1 SGHDN, CDR2 FVKESK. V gave up 1 base and J gave up 5 bases, with 18 bases separating them. The CDR3 loop reads CASSQGILVRADEQYF. The CDR3 DNA is TGTGCCAGCAGCCAAGGGATTTTAGTCCGAGCCGACGAGCAGTACTTC.

This chain joins TRBV11-3 and TRBJ1-6; TRBD1 agrees at 7 bases. This CDR3 has 15 amino acids. With 8 bases clipped from V and 8 bases from J, the junction kept 12 bases outside the gene matches. Germline V lookup: CDR1 SGHNT, CDR2 YENEEA. CDR3 protein: CASRLEGALDSPLHF. The CDR3 coding sequence is TGTGCCAGCCGACTCGAGGGGGCGCTTGATTCACCCCTCCACTTT.

The J gene is TRBJ2-2, the V gene TRBV19; maybe TRBD2 (5 bases). Trimming took off 5 bases at V and 10 bases at J, with 26 bases between the two ends. CDR3 length: 17 amino acids. Germline V CDR1 and CDR2: LNHDA, SQIVND (reference sequence). DNA of the CDR3: TGTGCCAGTAGTCCCGGTCGAGCTTCGGGGTTAACAGAGGAGCTGTTTTTT. It translates to CASSPGRASGLTEELFF.

This clone has just a few counts. The chain is built from TRBV18 and TRBJ2-2, with D perhaps TRBD1 (6 bases). The V end lost 3 bases, the J end lost 6 bases, and 17 bases lay between the germline ends. CDR3 length: 16 amino acids. Per the germline V gene, CDR1 is KGHSH and CDR2 is LQKENI. CDR3: CASSPFRGRIAGELFF. In DNA, the CDR3 is TGTGCCAGCTCACCTTTCAGGGGCCGAATCGCCGGGGAGCTGTTTTTT.

This clone is termed large. The chain's CDR3 is CAWGGGTGGYLDEQFF. The CDR3 nucleotides are TGTGCCTGGGGCGGGGGGACCGGAGGGTATCTCGATGAGCAGTTCTTC. This sequence joins TRBV30 and TRBJ2-1; 8 bases align to TRBD2. The junction had 17 bases not matched to a gene; V was cut back by 5 bases and J by 8 bases. Germline lookup yields CDR1 GTSNPN and CDR2 SVGIG (reference sequence). The CDR3 sequence is 16 residues long. The entire variable domain, with the rest obtained from reference TRBV30 and TRBJ2-1, is as follows: SQTIHQWPATLVQPVGSPLSLECTVEGTSNPNLYWYRQAAGRGLQLLFYSVGIGQISSEVPQNLSASRPQDRQFILSSKKLLLSDSGFYLCAWGGGTGGYLDEQFFGPGTRLTVL.

The chain carries TRBV11-3 and TRBJ2-7; maybe TRBD2 (7 bases). Germline loops: CDR1 SGHNT, CDR2 YENEEA. The CDR3 spans 14 residues. Trimming stripped 4 bases from V and 3 bases from J, with 13 bases between. CDR3 residues: CASSSPGGYYEQYF. The CDR3 nucleotides are TGTGCCAGCAGCTCCCCGGGGGGCTACTACGAGCAGTACTTC.

This clone was detected a few times. An end of the junction differs from the germline gene, which may be a read error. V gene TRBV11-3 combines with J gene TRBJ1-1; TRBD1 is a possible D gene (5 bases). This CDR3 comprises 15 residues. Germline V gives CDR1 SGHNT, CDR2 YENEEA. The CDR3 nucleotides read TGTGCCAGCACCTTAGACCTCAGGGTGAACACTGAAGCTTTCTTT. This codes for CASTLDLRVNTEAFF.

This clone has only a few counts. The V call is TRBV6-8, the J call TRBJ2-6; 8 bases match TRBD1. Germline loops: CDR1 MNHGY, CDR2 SAAAGT. There are 17 residues in the CDR3. The junction had 9 bases not matched to a gene; V was cut back by 4 bases and J by 4 bases. CDR3 residues: CASSSGQGRSGANVLTF. The CDR3 nucleotides read TGTGCCAGCAGTTCCGGACAGGGTAGGTCCGGGGCCAACGTCCTGACTTTC.

The V gene is TRBV6-8, the J gene TRBJ1-1; possible D gene TRBD1, 6 bases. Trimming took off 11 bases at V and 0 bases at J, with 13 bases between the two ends. CDR3 length equals 13 residues. In germline, CDR1 is MNHGY, CDR2 SAAAGT. The CDR3 region has the DNA TGTGCCGCCAGGACAGAGATGAACACTGAAGCTTTCTTT. Its protein is CAARTEMNTEAFF.

The chain carries TRBV30 and TRBJ1-1; unclear D gene. CDR1 and CDR2 from the germline V gene are GTSNPN and SVGIG (reference sequence). This CDR3 contains 12 residues. V was cut by 3 bases and J by 4 bases, with 9 bases left in between. CDR3 coding DNA: TGTGCCTGGAGACCATATGGCACTGAAGCTTTCTTT. Residues: CAWRPYGTEAFF.

The chain combines TRBV10-2 with TRBJ2-6; the D is unclear. The CDR3 totals 14 residues. CDR1 and CDR2 (germline): WSHSY, SAAADI. Trimming removed 2 bases from V and 2 bases from J, with 4 bases in between. The CDR3 here is CASSEGTGANVLTF. Here the CDR3 DNA reads TGCGCCAGCAGTGAGGGAACTGGGGCCAACGTCCTGACTTTC.

This chain joins TRBV6-8 and TRBJ2-2; 11 bases are shared with TRBD2. V was clipped by 5 bases and J by 8 bases; unmatched bases: 7. The CDR3 runs 15 residues. The germline gives CDR1 MNHGY, CDR2 SAAAGT. CDR3 nucleotide sequence: TGTGCCAGCAGTCCGCTAAGGACTAGCGGGGGGGAGCTGTTTTTT. Its protein product is CASSPLRTSGGELFF.

The chain joins TRBV6-8 to TRBJ1-2, with D maybe TRBD1 (5 bases). Trimming took 0 bases from V and 7 from J, leaving 9 bases between them. The CDR3 runs to 13 residues. Germline CDR1 reads MNHGY; CDR2 reads SAAAGT. The CDR3, as DNA: TGTGCCAGCAGTTACTCGAGGCAGGGTGGCTACACCTTC. Translation: CASSYSRQGGYTF.

The chain has TRBV11-3 and TRBJ2-7, with a weak D call TRBD1 (6 bases). This CDR3 comprises 15 residues. The germline V gene has CDR1 SGHNT and CDR2 YENEEA. V gave up 5 bases and J gave up 0 bases, with 14 bases separating them. The chain's CDR3 is CASSRTDEVSYEQYF. In DNA, the CDR3 is TGTGCCAGCAGCCGGACAGACGAGGTCTCCTACGAGCAGTACTTC.

A few counts support this clone. The chain joins TRBV6-8 to TRBJ2-5; the D gene is possibly TRBD2 (6 bases). The CDR3 length is 15 residues. Between the trimmed V and J ends, which lost 5 bases and 4 bases, there was a span of 17 bases. The germline V gene encodes CDR1 MNHGY and CDR2 SAAAGT. The CDR3 sequence is CASSRQGRGVETQYF. The CDR3 nucleotides read TGTGCCAGCAGTCGCCAAGGGCGGGGTGTAGAGACCCAGTACTTC.

The chain links TRBV15 to TRBJ2-5, with a weak D call TRBD1 (5 bases). Trimming removed 0 bases at V and 2 bases at J, with 7 bases between. CDR1 and CDR2 (germline): LNHNV, YYDKDF (reference sequence). The CDR3 consists of 14 residues. CDR3 in DNA: TGTGCCACCAGCAGAGATCAGGGACAAGAGACCCAGTACTTC. This sequence encodes CATSRDQGQETQYF.